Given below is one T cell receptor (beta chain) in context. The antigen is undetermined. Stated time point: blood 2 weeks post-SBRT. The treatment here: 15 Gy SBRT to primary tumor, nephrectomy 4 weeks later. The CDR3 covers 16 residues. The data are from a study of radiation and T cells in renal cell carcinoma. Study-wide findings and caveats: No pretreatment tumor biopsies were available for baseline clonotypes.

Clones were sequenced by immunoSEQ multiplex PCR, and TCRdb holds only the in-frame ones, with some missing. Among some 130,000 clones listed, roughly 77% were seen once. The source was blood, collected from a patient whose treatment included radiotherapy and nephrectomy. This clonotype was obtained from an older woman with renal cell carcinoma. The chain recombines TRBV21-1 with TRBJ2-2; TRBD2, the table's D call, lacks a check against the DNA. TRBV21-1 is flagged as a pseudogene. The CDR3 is CATPWKRTDLTGELFF. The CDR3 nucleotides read TGTGCCACCCCGTGGAAGAGGACTGATCTCACCGGGGAGCTGTTTTTT.